This passage covers 32 T cell receptor beta chains from one sample sequenced in a study of early T cells in non-severe SARS-CoV-2 infection. TCRdb called the 5' RACE reads again in MiXCR, with one record for every CDR3 protein. The sample records about 130,000 distinct CDR3 sequences, about 15% being singletons. The sequenced material came from whole blood. Receptor source: an adult who was a healthcare worker with PCR-confirmed SARS-CoV-2 infection or an uninfected control (not recorded which).

This clonotype was counted a single time. The V call is TRBV24-1, the J call TRBJ2-2; 8 nucleotides line up with TRBD1. The CDR3 spans 17 residues. Germline V gives CDR1 KGHDR, CDR2 SFDVKD. With 4 bases clipped from V and 6 bases from J, the junction kept 12 bases outside the gene matches. CDR3 sequence (DNA): TGTGCCACCAGTGACCCGGGACAGGCAAGGGAGGCCGGGGAGCTGTTTTTT. This sequence encodes CATSDPGQAREAGELFF.

This clonotype was recorded a few times. V and J are TRBV2 and TRBJ2-7; D might be TRBD1 (6 bases). CDR1 is SNHLY and CDR2 is FYNNEI in the germline V gene. The CDR3 is 14 residues long. V lost 8 bases, J lost 0 bases, and 14 bases lay in between. The chain's CDR3 is CASDGLGGSYEQYF. The CDR3 DNA reads as TGTGCCAGCGATGGATTAGGGGGCTCCTACGAGCAGTACTTC.

CDR3 residues: CASSPAGQRNEKLFF. The CDR3 DNA reads TGTGCCAGCTCACCAGCGGGACAGAGGAATGAAAAACTGTTTTTT. This chain links TRBV18 with TRBJ1-4; 7 bases are shared with TRBD1. Germline CDR1 reads KGHSH; CDR2 reads LQKENI. This CDR3 spans 15 amino acids. The J segment lost 5 bases and the V segment lost 2 bases, leaving 5 bases of the junction unmatched. Drawing the rest from reference TRBV18 and TRBJ1-4, the complete variable domain is NAGVMQNPRHLVRRRGQEARLRCSPMKGHSHVYWYRQLPEEGLKFMVYLQKENIIDESGMPKERFSAEFPKEGPSILRIQQVVRGDSAAYFCASSPAGQRNEKLFFGSGTQLSVL.

This clonotype has just a few counts. This chain uses TRBV27 with TRBJ2-7, with D possibly called TRBD1 or TRBD2 (5 bases each). Deletions cut 4 bases from V and 5 bases from J, with 12 bases between. This CDR3 has 13 amino acids. The germline V gene encodes CDR1 MNHEY and CDR2 SMNVEV (reference sequence). CDR3 in DNA: TGTGCCAGCAGTTCCCGCCGGGACGACGAGCAGTACTTC. It encodes CASSSRRDDEQYF.

This clonotype has ten or more counts. J is TRBJ1-2 and V is TRBV5-4; 10 bases match TRBD1. The CDR3 totals 14 residues. Germline assignment: CDR1 SGHNT and CDR2 YYREEE (reference sequence). After removal of 5 bases from V and 5 bases from J, the junction contained 6 bases not matched to a gene. The CDR3 DNA reads TGTGCCAGCAGTTCCGACAGGGGGCCGTATGGCTACACCTTC. This encodes CASSSDRGPYGYTF.

This clonotype occurred a few times. V and J are TRBV7-9 and TRBJ2-2, with D tentatively TRBD1 (5 bases). Germline V lookup: CDR1 SEHNR, CDR2 FQNEAQ (reference sequence). V lost 1 base to trimming and J lost 5 bases, with 11 bases between them. The CDR3 sequence is 15 residues long. The CDR3 here is CASSLGWGGTGELFF. CDR3 DNA sequence: TGTGCCAGCAGCTTAGGTTGGGGCGGAACCGGGGAGCTGTTTTTT.

The J gene is TRBJ2-2, the V gene TRBV29-1; no definite D call. Trimming stripped 5 bases from V and 4 bases from J, with 2 bases between. The CDR3 loop spans 10 amino acids. The germline V gene encodes CDR1 SQVTM and CDR2 ANQGSEA. The CDR3: CSVSTGELFF. CDR3 nucleotides: TGCAGCGTTAGCACCGGGGAGCTGTTTTTT.

This clonotype has a handful of counts. The chain links TRBV19 to TRBJ2-7; the match to TRBD2 covers 11 bases. V lost 10 bases to trimming and J lost 3 bases; unmatched junction nucleotides: 5. The CDR3 consists of 13 residues. Looked up from germline, CDR1 is LNHDA and CDR2 is SQIVND (reference sequence). CDR3 DNA: TGTGCCACTAGCGGGGGGACAGACTACGAGCAGTACTTC. As protein: CATSGGTDYEQYF.

The V and J genes are TRBV7-7 and TRBJ2-7; TRBD1 aligns across 9 bases. The germline gives CDR1 SSHAT, CDR2 FNYEAQ (reference sequence). The CDR3 runs to 15 residues. V was pared by 2 bases and J by 6 bases, with 8 bases of the junction left unmatched. CDR3 coding DNA: TGTGCCAGCAGCTTAAATAGTGGACAGGGGAGCGAGCAGTACTTC. Protein product: CASSLNSGQGSEQYF.

The V gene is TRBV27, the J gene TRBJ1-4; 9 bases are a match to TRBD1. The CDR3 runs to 16 residues. With V trimmed by 6 bases and J by 4 bases, 9 bases remained unmatched. The germline V gene encodes CDR1 MNHEY and CDR2 SMNVEV (reference sequence). In DNA form, the CDR3 reads TGTGCCAGCAGAGAGGGTTTGGGACAGGGTAATGAAAAACTGTTTTTT. Translated: CASREGLGQGNEKLFF.

There are a few counts of this clonotype. The V and J genes are TRBV12-5 and TRBJ2-1; no clear D. The length of the CDR3 is 15 residues. Germline CDR1 and CDR2: LGHNT and FRNRAP. V shed 1 base and J shed 9 bases, with 16 bases lying between them. CDR3 loop: CASGLDSLWYGEQFF. The CDR3 nucleotides are TGTGCTAGTGGTTTGGACAGCCTGTGGTACGGTGAGCAGTTCTTC. Filled out from reference TRBV12-5 and TRBJ2-1, the complete variable domain reads DARVTQTPRHKVTEMGQEVTMRCQPILGHNTVFWYRQTMMQGLELLAYFRNRAPLDDSGMPKDRFSAEMPDATLATLKIQPSEPRDSAVYFCASGLDSLWYGEQFFGPGTRLTVL.

This clonotype was picked up many times. The J gene is TRBJ1-1, the V gene TRBV7-8; D gene unclear. This CDR3 comprises 13 residues. Trimming took 3 bases from V and 0 from J, leaving 5 bases between them. Germline V lookup: CDR1 SGHVS, CDR2 FQNEAQ. The CDR3 loop is CASSFGLNTEAFF. In DNA, the CDR3 is TGTGCCAGCAGCTTCGGGTTGAACACTGAAGCTTTCTTT.

This clonotype was seen ten or more times. This chain uses TRBV12-3 or TRBV12-4 with TRBJ1-4, with D unclear. V was pared by 5 bases and J by 4 bases, with 20 bases between. The CDR3 loop spans 17 amino acids. The CDR3 sequence is CASSRKRTVGINEKLFF. CDR3 coding DNA: TGTGCCAGCAGTCGGAAAAGGACGGTCGGAATTAATGAAAAACTGTTTTTT.

A few counts support this clonotype. The rearrangement joins TRBV6-6 to TRBJ2-7; D unclear. The V end lost 2 bases, the J end lost 7 bases, and 15 bases lay between the germline ends. The germline gives CDR1 MNHNY, CDR2 SVGAGI (reference sequence). The CDR3 loop spans 14 amino acids. DNA of the CDR3: TGTGCCAGCAGTTACGCCGACGGGCGGAGTGAGCAGTACTTC. It yields the protein CASSYADGRSEQYF.

V gene TRBV3-1 combines with J gene TRBJ2-7, with D possibly being TRBD2 (5 bases). V lost 3 bases to trimming and J lost 6 bases, with 6 bases between them. CDR3 size: 11 residues. CDR1 and CDR2 (germline): LGHDT, YNNKEL (reference sequence). The CDR3 spells CASSHGGEQYF. Written as DNA, the CDR3 is TGTGCCAGCAGCCACGGAGGCGAGCAGTACTTC.

The chain uses TRBV7-2 and TRBJ2-1; 10 nucleotides agree with TRBD2. This CDR3 has 15 residues. The J segment lost 1 base and the V segment lost 5 bases, leaving 2 bases of the junction unmatched. The germline gives CDR1 SGHTA, CDR2 FQGNSA. CDR3 coding DNA: TGTGCCAGCAGCACTAGCGGGACGTCCTACAATGAGCAGTTCTTC. Its protein is CASSTSGTSYNEQFF.

This clonotype has more than one count but fewer than ten. This chain joins TRBV30 and TRBJ2-3, with a weak D call TRBD2 (6 bases). Germline loops: CDR1 GTSNPN, CDR2 SVGIG (reference sequence). The CDR3 has 15 amino acids. V lost 1 base, J lost 4 bases, and 15 bases lay in between. CDR3 sequence: CAWSGRLELPDTQYF. For the CDR3, the DNA is TGTGCCTGGAGTGGGAGACTAGAACTTCCAGATACGCAGTATTTT.

This clonotype came up a few times. The V gene is TRBV18, the J gene TRBJ1-1, with D hard to call. This CDR3 comprises 14 residues. Trimming shortened V by 4 bases and J by 2 bases, and 11 bases separated the two germline ends. Per the germline V gene, CDR1 is KGHSH and CDR2 is LQKENI. DNA for the CDR3: TGTGCCAGCTCACTTAAACAGAAAAACACTGAAGCTTTCTTT. It codes for CASSLKQKNTEAFF.

The gene calls are TRBV13 and TRBJ1-2; tentatively, D is TRBD1 (5 bases). Per the germline V gene, CDR1 is PRHDT and CDR2 is FYEKMQ (reference sequence). This CDR3 has 16 amino acids. V was pared by 3 bases and J by 0 bases, with 14 bases between. DNA for the CDR3: TGTGCCAGCAGCTTGGGGCAGTTGGATACTAACTATGGCTACACCTTC. The encoded protein is CASSLGQLDTNYGYTF.

The chain employs TRBV7-9 and TRBJ2-1; D not resolved. Germline V gives CDR1 SEHNR, CDR2 FQNEAQ (reference sequence). V was pared by 5 bases and J by 5 bases, with 4 bases between. The CDR3 is 11 residues long. DNA of the CDR3: TGTGCCAGCAGCGACAACAATGAGCAGTTCTTC. This sequence encodes CASSDNNEQFF. Filled out from reference TRBV7-9 and TRBJ2-1, the complete variable domain reads DTGVSQNPRHKITKRGQNVTFRCDPISEHNRLYWYRQTLGQGPEFLTYFQNEAQLEKSRLLSDRFSAERPKGSFSTLEIQRTEQGDSAMYLCASSDNNEQFFGPGTRLTVL.

This clonotype was observed at least ten times. V and J are TRBV5-1 and TRBJ2-3; D is perhaps TRBD1 (5 bases). The CDR3 loop spans 14 amino acids. Trimming cost V 0 bases and J 3 bases, with 8 bases left between them. Germline CDR1 reads SGHRS; CDR2 reads YFSETQ. CDR3 amino acids: CASSLGQPTDTQYF. The CDR3 region has the DNA TGCGCCAGCAGCTTGGGACAGCCAACAGATACGCAGTATTTT. Filled out from reference TRBV5-1 and TRBJ2-3, the complete variable domain reads KAGVTQTPRYLIKTRGQQVTLSCSPISGHRSVSWYQQTPGQGLQFLFEYFSETQRNKGNFPGRFSGRQFSNSRSEMNVSTLELGDSALYLCASSLGQPTDTQYFGPGTRLTVL.

This clonotype has a count of ten or more. J is TRBJ1-5 and V is TRBV27; 10 positions agree with TRBD1. CDR1 is MNHEY and CDR2 is SMNVEV in the germline V gene (reference sequence). This CDR3 is built from 15 residues. V shed 3 bases, J shed 5 bases, and the junction held 4 bases outside the gene matches. The chain's CDR3 is CASSFEGTGDQPQHF. The CDR3 DNA reads TGTGCCAGCAGTTTTGAAGGGACAGGGGATCAGCCCCAGCATTTT.

The sample holds a few counts of this clonotype. The chain recombines TRBV21-1 with TRBJ2-7; the DNA was not used to check the table's D call, TRBD1. TRBV21-1 is listed as a pseudogene. There are 10 residues in the CDR3. DNA of the CDR3: TGTGCCAGCTCAAGGGGGGATCTGGACTTC. This codes for CASSRGDLDF.

This clonotype is medium-sized (0.01 to 0.1%) within its sample. The genes are TRBV7-9 and TRBJ2-7; possible D gene TRBD2, 5 bases. CDR3 length equals 12 residues. Trimming removed 5 bases from V and 12 bases from J, with 17 bases in between. Germline V gene sequence: CDR1 SEHNR, CDR2 FQNEAQ (reference sequence). CDR3 amino acids: CASSTKEGRRYF. The CDR3 nucleotides read TGTGCCAGCAGCACAAAAGAGGGTAGGCGGTACTTC.

This clonotype was seen a handful of times. This rearrangement joins TRBV12-3 or TRBV12-4 to TRBJ2-3, with a possible D match to TRBD2 (5 bases). This CDR3 has 14 residues. Trimming cost V 2 bases and J 1 base, with 7 bases left between them. CDR3 sequence: CASSLMRGTDTQYF. The DNA of the CDR3 is TGTGCCAGCAGTTTAATGCGGGGCACAGATACGCAGTATTTT.

In regard to this clonotype: A much larger clone differs by one base, so this may be a read error. The chain employs TRBV4-1 and TRBJ1-2; 7 nucleotides match TRBD1. V lost 7 bases to trimming and J lost 4 bases; unmatched junction nucleotides: 9. The CDR3 has 14 residues. Germline values: CDR1 MGHRA, CDR2 YSYEKL. The CDR3 DNA reads as TGCGCCAGCAACCAGGCCGACAGGGCCTATGGCTACACCTTC. Translation gives CASNQADRAYGYTF.

The chain is built from TRBV9 and TRBJ2-5; 7 bases line up with TRBD2. The CDR3 sequence is 14 residues long. Germline trimming cut 3 bases from V and 1 base from J; bases unmatched to any gene: 3. Germline V gene data show CDR1 as SGDLS and CDR2 as YYNGEE. The CDR3 spells CASSESGGQETQYF. The DNA for the CDR3 is TGTGCCAGCAGCGAATCGGGAGGCCAAGAGACCCAGTACTTC.

This clonotype was counted many times. The chain links TRBV7-9 to TRBJ1-5; D might be TRBD1 (5 bases). Germline V CDR1 and CDR2: SEHNR, FQNEAQ (reference sequence). V was cut by 5 bases and J by 5 bases, with 10 bases left in between. The CDR3 consists of 13 residues. The chain's CDR3 is CASSGHGDQPQHF. CDR3 nucleotide sequence: TGTGCCAGCAGCGGACACGGAGATCAGCCCCAGCATTTT.

This clonotype was picked up a small number of times. The rearrangement joins TRBV7-9 to TRBJ2-3; D call uncertain. V was shortened by 4 bases and J by 2 bases, with 10 bases between the two germline ends. Germline assignment: CDR1 SEHNR and CDR2 FQNEAQ (reference sequence). The CDR3 is 14 residues long. The CDR3: CASSSLDLTDTQYF. The CDR3 nucleotides read TGTGCCAGCAGCTCCTTGGACCTCACAGATACGCAGTATTTT.

The chain uses TRBV7-9 and TRBJ2-1; no clear D. Trimming took off 1 base at V and 2 bases at J, with 9 bases between the two ends. CDR1 and CDR2 (germline): SEHNR, FQNEAQ (reference sequence). This CDR3 comprises 15 residues. The CDR3 nucleotides read TGTGCCAGCAGCTTAGTGGTCACCACCTACAATGAGCAGTTCTTC. The encoded protein is CASSLVVTTYNEQFF.

The chain has TRBV4-1 and TRBJ1-1; D unclear. The CDR3 is 13 amino acids. The ends were cut back, 6 bases at V and 0 bases at J, with 8 bases in the middle. CDR1 and CDR2 from the germline V gene are MGHRA and YSYEKL. The CDR3 DNA sequence: TGCGCCAGCAGACCACCGATGAACACTGAAGCTTTCTTT. This codes for CASRPPMNTEAFF.

The chain's CDR3 is CASSVSQGTGNTIYF. CDR3 bases: TGTGCCAGCAGCGTGTCACAGGGGACAGGAAACACCATATATTTT. V is TRBV7-2 and J is TRBJ1-3, with 7 bases identical to TRBD1. Germline CDR1 and CDR2: SGHTA and FQGNSA. Trimming took 5 bases from V and 4 from J; bases not matched to a gene: 8. The CDR3 runs to 15 residues.